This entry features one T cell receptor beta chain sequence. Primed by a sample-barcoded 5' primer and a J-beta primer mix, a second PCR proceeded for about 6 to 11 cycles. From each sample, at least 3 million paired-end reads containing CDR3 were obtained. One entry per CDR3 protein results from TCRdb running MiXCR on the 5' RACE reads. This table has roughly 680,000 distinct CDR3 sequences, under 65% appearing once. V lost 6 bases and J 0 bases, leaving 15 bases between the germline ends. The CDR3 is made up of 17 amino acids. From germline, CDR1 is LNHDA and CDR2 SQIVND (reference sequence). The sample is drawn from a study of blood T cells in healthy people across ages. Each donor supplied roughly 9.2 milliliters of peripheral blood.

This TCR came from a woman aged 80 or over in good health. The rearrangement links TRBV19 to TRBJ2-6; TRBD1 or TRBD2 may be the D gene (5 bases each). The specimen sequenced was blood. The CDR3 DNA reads TGTGCCAGTAGCAGACGGGGTGACAGCTCTGGGGCCAACGTCCTGACTTTC. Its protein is CASSRRGDSSGANVLTF.